A selection of T cell receptor beta chains follows, all from one sample in a study of blood T cell repertoires in COVID-19. TCRdb's table, derived via immunoSEQ multiplex PCR, lists solely in-frame clones and lacks some. The sample shows 400,000 to 450,000 clones, about nine tenths of them seen only once. Sequenced: PBMCs or T cells enriched from blood (not recorded which). These receptors all come from a man aged 18 to 29 who had recovered from COVID-19. CDR3s include the opening cysteine and the closing phenylalanine or tryptophan. Each record gives: D gene, clone size, J gene, V gene, CDR3 DNA, CDR3 protein. D genes are given only for firm matches. A clone size is listed for some rows: how often the clone was seen (once, few, many), or a class if it is expanded.

d_call: .
clone_size: .
j_call: TRBJ2-2
v_call: TRBV4-1
cdr3_nt: TGCGCCAGCAGCCAAGTTGCTGTGGGAGTGGGCGGGGAGCTGTTTTTT
cdr3_aa: CASSQVAVGVGGELFF

d_call: .
clone_size: .
j_call: TRBJ2-7
v_call: TRBV28
cdr3_nt: TGTGCCAGCAGGCCGACGGGACATTCCTACGAGCAGTACTTC
cdr3_aa: CASRPTGHSYEQYF

d_call: TRBD2
clone_size: .
j_call: TRBJ2-1
v_call: TRBV3-1/TRBV3-2
cdr3_nt: TGTGCCAGCAGCCAAGTGGGACTAGCGACCAATGAGCAGTTCTTC
cdr3_aa: CASSQVGLATNEQFF

d_call: .
clone_size: .
j_call: TRBJ2-7
v_call: TRBV28
cdr3_nt: TGTGCCAGCAGTTTCCTAGCGGACAGCTACGAGCAGTACTTC
cdr3_aa: CASSFLADSYEQYF

d_call: TRBD1
clone_size: once
j_call: TRBJ1-3
v_call: TRBV6-5
cdr3_nt: TGTGCCAGCAATGCAGGGGGCTCAAGAAACACCATATATTTT
cdr3_aa: CASNAGGSRNTIYF

d_call: TRBD2
clone_size: .
j_call: TRBJ2-2
v_call: TRBV11-2
cdr3_nt: TGTGCCAGCAGCCGGACTAGCGGGATTTTTGACACCGGGGAGCTGTTTTTT
cdr3_aa: CASSRTSGIFDTGELFF

d_call: TRBD2
clone_size: .
j_call: TRBJ2-5
v_call: TRBV6-6
cdr3_nt: TGTGCCAGCAGTTCACTAGCGGGAGTGGAGACCCAGTACTTC
cdr3_aa: CASSSLAGVETQYF

d_call: TRBD2
clone_size: .
j_call: TRBJ2-1
v_call: TRBV27
cdr3_nt: TGTGCCAGCAGTCGTACGACTAGCGGGTTGTACAATGAGCAGTTCTTC
cdr3_aa: CASSRTTSGLYNEQFF

d_call: TRBD2
clone_size: .
j_call: TRBJ2-5
v_call: TRBV11-2
cdr3_nt: TGTGCCAGCAGCAAGGTCCGTGGCGGGAGGACAGAGACCCAGTACTTC
cdr3_aa: CASSKVRGGRTETQYF

d_call: TRBD1
clone_size: .
j_call: TRBJ2-2
v_call: TRBV5-4
cdr3_nt: TGTGCCAGCAGCTATGACAGGGGAGGTTTAGCCGGGGAGCTGTTTTTT
cdr3_aa: CASSYDRGGLAGELFF

d_call: .
clone_size: .
j_call: TRBJ1-1
v_call: TRBV2
cdr3_nt: TGTGCCAGCAGTGAAGGACAGGTGGCTACAACCGAAGCTTTCTTT
cdr3_aa: CASSEGQVATTEAFF

d_call: TRBD1
clone_size: once
j_call: TRBJ1-1
v_call: TRBV2
cdr3_nt: TGTGCCAGCAGCCCCCCCAGGGGGCAAGCTTTCTTT
cdr3_aa: CASSPPRGQAFF

d_call: .
clone_size: .
j_call: TRBJ1-1
v_call: TRBV18
cdr3_nt: TGTGCCAGCTCACCGGAGACTGAAGCTTTCTTT
cdr3_aa: CASSPETEAFF

d_call: .
clone_size: .
j_call: TRBJ2-2
v_call: TRBV29-1
cdr3_nt: TGCAGCGTTGCACCAGGGGCCGGGGAGCTGTTTTTT
cdr3_aa: CSVAPGAGELFF

d_call: TRBD1
clone_size: .
j_call: TRBJ1-5
v_call: TRBV15
cdr3_nt: TGTGCCACCAGCAGAGCTCGACAGGGGATCCGTCAGCCCCAGCATTTT
cdr3_aa: CATSRARQGIRQPQHF

d_call: TRBD1
clone_size: .
j_call: TRBJ1-2
v_call: TRBV30
cdr3_nt: TGTGCCTGGAGGGGGACAGGGTCCCGGTTTAGCTATGGCTACACCTTC
cdr3_aa: CAWRGTGSRFSYGYTF

d_call: .
clone_size: .
j_call: TRBJ2-1
v_call: TRBV2
cdr3_nt: TGTGCCAGCGGTCGGGTGTGGAGATACAATGAGCAGTTCTTC
cdr3_aa: CASGRVWRYNEQFF

d_call: .
clone_size: .
j_call: TRBJ1-1
v_call: TRBV5-1
cdr3_nt: TGCGCCAGCAGCTTCGGGGGGTTAAACACTGAAGCTTTCTTT
cdr3_aa: CASSFGGLNTEAFF

d_call: TRBD2
clone_size: .
j_call: TRBJ2-1
v_call: TRBV14
cdr3_nt: TGTGCCAGCAGCCGAGTCGGACTAGATTACAATGAGCAGTTCTTC
cdr3_aa: CASSRVGLDYNEQFF

d_call: TRBD1
clone_size: .
j_call: TRBJ1-4
v_call: TRBV5-1
cdr3_nt: TGCGCCAGCAGCTTTGGGACAGGGAATTCTAATGAAAAACTGTTTTTT
cdr3_aa: CASSFGTGNSNEKLFF

d_call: .
clone_size: .
j_call: TRBJ1-2
v_call: TRBV18
cdr3_nt: TGTGCCAGCTCACCTACGATTGAAACCCTGGAAGGGGATGGCTACACCTTC
cdr3_aa: CASSPTIETLEGDGYTF

d_call: TRBD1
clone_size: once
j_call: TRBJ1-1
v_call: TRBV5-1
cdr3_nt: TGCGCCAGCAGCTCAGCGGGACAGGGCGCTGAAGCTTTCTTT
cdr3_aa: CASSSAGQGAEAFF

d_call: .
clone_size: few
j_call: TRBJ1-4
v_call: TRBV18
cdr3_nt: TGTGCCAGCTCACCTAATAATGAAAAACTGTTTTTT
cdr3_aa: CASSPNNEKLFF